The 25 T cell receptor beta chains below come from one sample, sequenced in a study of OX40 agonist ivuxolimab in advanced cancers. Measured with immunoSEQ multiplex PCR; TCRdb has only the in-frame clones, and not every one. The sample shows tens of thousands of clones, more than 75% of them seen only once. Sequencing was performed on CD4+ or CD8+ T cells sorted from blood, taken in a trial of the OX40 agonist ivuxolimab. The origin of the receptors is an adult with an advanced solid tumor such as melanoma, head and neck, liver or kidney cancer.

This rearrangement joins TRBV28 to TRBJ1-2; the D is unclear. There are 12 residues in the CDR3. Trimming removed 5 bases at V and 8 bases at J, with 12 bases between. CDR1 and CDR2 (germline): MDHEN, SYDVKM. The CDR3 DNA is TGTGCCAGCAGTCCCCTCCTGATGGGCTACACCTTC. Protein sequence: CASSPLLMGYTF.

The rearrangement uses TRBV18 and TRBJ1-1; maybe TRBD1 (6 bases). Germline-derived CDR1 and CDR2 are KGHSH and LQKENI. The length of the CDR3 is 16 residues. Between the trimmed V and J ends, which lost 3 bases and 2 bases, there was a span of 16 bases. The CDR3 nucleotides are TGTGCCAGCTCACCCTCTTCAGGGGACATAAACACTGAAGCTTTCTTT. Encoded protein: CASSPSSGDINTEAFF.

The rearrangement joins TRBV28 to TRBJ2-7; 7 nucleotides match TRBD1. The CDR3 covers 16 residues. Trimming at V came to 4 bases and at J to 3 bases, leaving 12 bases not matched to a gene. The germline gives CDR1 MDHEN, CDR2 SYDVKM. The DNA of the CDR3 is TGTGCCAGCAGTTCCCCCCTTACCGGGACAGACTACGAGCAGTACTTC. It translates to CASSSPLTGTDYEQYF. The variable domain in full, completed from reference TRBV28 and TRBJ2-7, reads DVKVTQSSRYLVKRTGEKVFLECVQDMDHENMFWYRQDPGLGLRLIYFSYDVKMKEKGDIPEGYSVSREKKERFSLILESASTNQTSMYLCASSSPLTGTDYEQYFGPGTRLTVT.

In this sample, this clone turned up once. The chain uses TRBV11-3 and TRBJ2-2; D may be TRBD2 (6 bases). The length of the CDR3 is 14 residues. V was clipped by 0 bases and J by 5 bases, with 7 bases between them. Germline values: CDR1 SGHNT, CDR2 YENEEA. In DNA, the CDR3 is TGTGCCAGCAGCTTAGAGGGGAGGACCGGGGAGCTGTTTTTT. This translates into CASSLEGRTGELFF.

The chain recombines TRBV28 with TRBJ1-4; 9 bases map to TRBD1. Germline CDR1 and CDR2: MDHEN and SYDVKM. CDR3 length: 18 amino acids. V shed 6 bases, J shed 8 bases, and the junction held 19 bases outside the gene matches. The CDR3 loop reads CASRGDRESTALGEKLFF. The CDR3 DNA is TGTGCCAGCAGGGGGGACAGGGAATCGACAGCCCTTGGCGAAAAACTGTTTTTT.

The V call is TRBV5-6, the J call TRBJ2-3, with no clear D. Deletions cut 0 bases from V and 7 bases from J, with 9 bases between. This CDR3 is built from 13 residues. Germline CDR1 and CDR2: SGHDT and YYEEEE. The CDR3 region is CASSLDGANTQYF. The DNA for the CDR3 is TGTGCCAGCAGCTTGGACGGCGCAAATACGCAGTATTTT.

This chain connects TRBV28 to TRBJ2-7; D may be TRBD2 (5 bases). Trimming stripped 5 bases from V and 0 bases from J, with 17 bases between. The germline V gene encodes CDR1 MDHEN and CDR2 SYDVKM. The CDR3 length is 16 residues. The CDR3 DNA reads TGTGCCAGCAGTCCCCCGGGAACTCGAAGCTCCTACGAGCAGTACTTC. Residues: CASSPPGTRSSYEQYF.

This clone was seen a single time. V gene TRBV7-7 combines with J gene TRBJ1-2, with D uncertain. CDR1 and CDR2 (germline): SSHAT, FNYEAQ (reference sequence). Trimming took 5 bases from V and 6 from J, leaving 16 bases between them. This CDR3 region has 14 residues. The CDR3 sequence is CASSPLGSIDGYTF. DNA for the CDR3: TGTGCCAGCAGCCCCCTGGGAAGTATCGATGGCTACACCTTC.

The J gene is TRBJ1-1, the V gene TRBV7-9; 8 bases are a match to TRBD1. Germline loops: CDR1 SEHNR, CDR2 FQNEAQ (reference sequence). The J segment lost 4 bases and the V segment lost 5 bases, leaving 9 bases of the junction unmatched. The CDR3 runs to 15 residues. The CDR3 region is CASSTRTGRGTEAFF. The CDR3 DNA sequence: TGTGCCAGCAGCACGCGGACAGGGAGGGGCACTGAAGCTTTCTTT.

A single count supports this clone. CDR3 in amino acids: CASSSRVAGNTIYF. For the CDR3, the DNA is TGTGCCAGCAGCTCTAGGGTAGCTGGAAACACCATATATTTT. V and J are TRBV9 and TRBJ1-3, with D unresolved. The CDR3 is 14 residues long. Per the germline V gene, CDR1 is SGDLS and CDR2 is YYNGEE. The germline V and J ends were trimmed by 4 bases and 2 bases, with 10 bases remaining between them.

The CDR3 here is CASNGPVSGYTF. CDR3 bases: TGTGCCAGTAACGGGCCAGTAAGTGGCTACACCTTC. The chain carries TRBV19 and TRBJ1-2, with no clear D. V was trimmed by 7 bases and J by 7 bases, leaving 13 bases between them. CDR3 length: 12 residues. The germline V gene has CDR1 LNHDA and CDR2 SQIVND (reference sequence).

Here the CDR3 reads CASSYKGAYGYTF. The CDR3 nucleotides are TGTGCCAGCAGTTACAAGGGGGCGTATGGCTACACCTTC. The J gene is TRBJ1-2, the V gene TRBV6-6; 7 bases align to TRBD1. The J segment lost 5 bases and the V segment lost 2 bases, leaving 2 bases of the junction unmatched. Germline values: CDR1 MNHNY, CDR2 SVGAGI (reference sequence). This CDR3 spans 13 amino acids.

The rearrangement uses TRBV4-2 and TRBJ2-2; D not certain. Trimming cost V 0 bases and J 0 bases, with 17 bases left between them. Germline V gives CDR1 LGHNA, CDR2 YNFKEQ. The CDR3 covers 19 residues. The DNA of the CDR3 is TGTGCCAGCAGCCAAGATTCGTCCGCTGGAACAACGAACACCGGGGAGCTGTTTTTT. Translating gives CASSQDSSAGTTNTGELFF.

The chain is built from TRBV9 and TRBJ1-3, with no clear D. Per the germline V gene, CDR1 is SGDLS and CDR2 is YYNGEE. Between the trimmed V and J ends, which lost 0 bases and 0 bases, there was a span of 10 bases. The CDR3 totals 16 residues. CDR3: CASSVVGIDSGNTIYF. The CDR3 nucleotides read TGTGCCAGCAGCGTAGTTGGGATAGACTCTGGAAACACCATATATTTT.

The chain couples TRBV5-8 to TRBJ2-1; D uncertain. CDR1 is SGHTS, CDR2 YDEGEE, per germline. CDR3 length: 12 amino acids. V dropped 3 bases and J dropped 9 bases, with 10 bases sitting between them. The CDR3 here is CASSSVSFEQFF. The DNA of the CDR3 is TGTGCCAGCAGCTCGGTTTCCTTTGAGCAGTTCTTC.

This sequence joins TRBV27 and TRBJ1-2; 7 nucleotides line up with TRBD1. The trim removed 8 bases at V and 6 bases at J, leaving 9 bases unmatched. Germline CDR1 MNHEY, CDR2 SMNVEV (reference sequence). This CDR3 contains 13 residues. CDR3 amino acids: CASSPGQLHGYTF. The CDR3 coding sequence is TGTGCCAGCTCCCCGGGACAGCTACATGGCTACACCTTC.

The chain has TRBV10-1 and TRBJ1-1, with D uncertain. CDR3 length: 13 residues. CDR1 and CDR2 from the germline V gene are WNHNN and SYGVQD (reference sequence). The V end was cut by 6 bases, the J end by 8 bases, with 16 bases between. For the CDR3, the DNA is TGCGCCAGCAGACGGCACCGGGCTGCCGAAGCTTTCTTT. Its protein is CASRRHRAAEAFF.

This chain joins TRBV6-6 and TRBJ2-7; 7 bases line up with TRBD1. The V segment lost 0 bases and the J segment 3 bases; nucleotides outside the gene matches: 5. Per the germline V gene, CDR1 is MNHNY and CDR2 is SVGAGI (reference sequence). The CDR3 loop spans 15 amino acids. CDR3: CASSYSDREIYEQYF. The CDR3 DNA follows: TGTGCCAGCAGTTACTCTGACAGGGAAATCTACGAGCAGTACTTC.

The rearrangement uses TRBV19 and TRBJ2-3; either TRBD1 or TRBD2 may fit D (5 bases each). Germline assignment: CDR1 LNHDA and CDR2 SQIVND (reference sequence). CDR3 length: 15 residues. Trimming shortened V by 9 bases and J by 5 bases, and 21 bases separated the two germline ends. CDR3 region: CASTPGTSSGDTQYF. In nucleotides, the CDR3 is TGTGCCAGCACGCCCGGGACCTCATCGGGAGATACGCAGTATTTT.

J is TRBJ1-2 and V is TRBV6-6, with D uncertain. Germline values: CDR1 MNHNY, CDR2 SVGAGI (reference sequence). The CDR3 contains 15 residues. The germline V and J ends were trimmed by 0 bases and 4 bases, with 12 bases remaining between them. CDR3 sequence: CASSYSAPTGYGYTF. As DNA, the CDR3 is TGTGCCAGCAGTTACTCGGCCCCAACGGGCTATGGCTACACCTTC.

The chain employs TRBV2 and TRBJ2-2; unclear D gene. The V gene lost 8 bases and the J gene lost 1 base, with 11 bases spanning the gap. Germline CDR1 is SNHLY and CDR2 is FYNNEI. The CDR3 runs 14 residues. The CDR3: CASPSAVNTGELFF. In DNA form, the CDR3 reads TGTGCCAGCCCCTCGGCTGTGAACACCGGGGAGCTGTTTTTT.

The CDR3 DNA follows: TGTGCCAGCAGCTCACCTCAAGGGTTCACCGGGGAGCTGTTTTTT. It yields the protein CASSSPQGFTGELFF. J is TRBJ2-2 and V is TRBV5-8; D is uncertain. V was shortened by 3 bases and J by 4 bases, with 13 bases between the two germline ends. The CDR3 covers 15 residues. The germline gives CDR1 SGHTS, CDR2 YDEGEE.

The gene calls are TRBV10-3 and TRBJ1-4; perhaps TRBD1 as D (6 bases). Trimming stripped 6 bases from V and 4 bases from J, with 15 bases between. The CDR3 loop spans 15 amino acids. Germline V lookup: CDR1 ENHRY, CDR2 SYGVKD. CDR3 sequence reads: CAISSLGAGNEKLFF. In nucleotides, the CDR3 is TGTGCCATCAGCTCCCTGGGGGCGGGTAATGAAAAACTGTTTTTT.

Here the CDR3 reads CASSLGRPYEQYF. Here the CDR3 DNA reads TGTGCCAGCAGCTTAGGACGGCCTTACGAGCAGTACTTC. The chain joins TRBV7-2 to TRBJ2-7; D is undetermined. Germline V gene lookup returns CDR1 SGHTA and CDR2 FQGNSA. V lost 1 base, J lost 4 bases, and 8 bases lay in between. The CDR3 is 13 amino acids.

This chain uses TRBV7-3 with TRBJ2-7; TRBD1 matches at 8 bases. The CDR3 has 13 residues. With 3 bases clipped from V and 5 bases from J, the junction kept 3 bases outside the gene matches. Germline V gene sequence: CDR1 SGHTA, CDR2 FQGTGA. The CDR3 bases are TGTGCCAGCAGCTTTCAGACAGGGGACGAGCAGTACTTC. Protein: CASSFQTGDEQYF.